What follows are 23 T cell receptor beta chains derived from one specimen sequenced in a study of cytomegalovirus exposure and HLA in healthy donors. Method: immunoSEQ multiplex PCR; TCRdb's copy keeps in-frame clones and lacks some. The data contain some 180,000 clones, about 89% of them seen just once; the ten biggest clones take up roughly 6.6%. Specimen: PBMCs. These receptors were collected from a man between 25 and 39 years old in good health and CMV-seropositive.

The chain combines TRBV27 with TRBJ1-6; a possible D gene is TRBD1 (5 bases). CDR1 and CDR2 from the germline V gene are MNHEY and SMNVEV (reference sequence). The CDR3 totals 14 residues. V was pared by 8 bases and J by 2 bases, with 10 bases between. CDR3 in amino acids: CASSGGTYNSPLHF. In DNA form, the CDR3 reads TGTGCCAGCTCGGGGGGGACCTATAATTCACCCCTCCACTTT.

This rearrangement joins TRBV6-5 to TRBJ2-5; D not certain. V lost 5 bases and J lost 5, with 12 bases in between. The germline V gene encodes CDR1 MNHEY and CDR2 SVGAGI. The CDR3 consists of 13 residues. Here the CDR3 reads CASSIGPSETQYF. The CDR3 DNA reads as TGTGCCAGCAGTATCGGGCCAAGCGAGACCCAGTACTTC.

The chain links TRBV6-5 to TRBJ1-2; D is unresolved. This CDR3 contains 13 residues. Germline V CDR1 and CDR2: MNHEY, SVGAGI. V gave up 3 bases and J gave up 8 bases, with 13 bases separating them. The CDR3 coding sequence is TGTGCCAGCAGTTATGTAGGGTTCACGGGCTACACCTTC. It translates to CASSYVGFTGYTF.

V gene TRBV28 combines with J gene TRBJ1-2, with TRBD1 matching over 9 bases. The CDR3 is made up of 15 amino acids. Trimming cost V 1 base and J 7 bases; bases outside gene matches: 7. Germline loops: CDR1 MDHEN, CDR2 SYDVKM. CDR3 residues: CASSLSVRDRVGYTF. CDR3 nucleotides: TGTGCCAGCAGTTTATCCGTCCGGGACAGGGTTGGCTACACCTTC.

This clone has a handful of counts. The chain uses TRBV19 and TRBJ2-1, with D possibly being TRBD1 (6 bases). Trimming took 1 base from V and 8 from J, leaving 9 bases between them. The CDR3 is 13 amino acids. Germline CDR1 is LNHDA and CDR2 is SQIVND (reference sequence). The CDR3 nucleotides read TGTGCCAGTAGTATAGTGTCAGGGGATGAGCAGTTCTTC. Translation: CASSIVSGDEQFF.

V and J are TRBV9 and TRBJ2-5; TRBD1 matches at 12 bases. J gave up 5 bases and V 3 bases, and 5 bases lay outside the gene matches. This CDR3 is built from 15 residues. CDR1 is SGDLS and CDR2 is YYNGEE in the germline V gene. The CDR3 coding sequence is TGTGCCAGCAGCGGGGGACAGGGGGCTTGGGAGACCCAGTACTTC. It is translated as CASSGGQGAWETQYF. The full variable domain, rest sourced from reference TRBV9 and TRBJ2-5, is DSGVTQTPKHLITATGQRVTLRCSPRSGDLSVYWYQQSLDQGLQFLIQYYNGEERAKGNILERFSAQQFPDLHSELNLSSLELGDSALYFCASSGGQGAWETQYFGPGTRLLVL.

The CDR3 region has the DNA TGTGCCAGTAGTCCCCTTCGAATGTCCAACAATCAGCCCCAGCATTTT. This translates into CASSPLRMSNNQPQHF. This rearrangement joins TRBV19 to TRBJ1-5; D call uncertain. Germline lookup yields CDR1 LNHDA and CDR2 SQIVND (reference sequence). This CDR3 has 16 residues. Trimming removed 5 bases at V and 3 bases at J, with 17 bases between.

The chain uses TRBV28 and TRBJ1-4; 7 nucleotides align to TRBD1. J gave up 5 bases and V 4 bases, and 4 bases lay outside the gene matches. This CDR3 region has 14 residues. The germline gives CDR1 MDHEN, CDR2 SYDVKM. The CDR3: CASSYDRANEKLFF. The CDR3 DNA is TGTGCCAGCAGTTATGACAGGGCGAATGAAAAACTGTTTTTT.

The chain employs TRBV28 and TRBJ2-7; TRBD2 matches at 8 bases. Germline assignment: CDR1 MDHEN and CDR2 SYDVKM. This CDR3 spans 13 amino acids. CDR3 residues: CACGGRPTGEQYF. The CDR3 DNA reads TGTGCTTGCGGGGGGCGCCCTACTGGCGAGCAGTACTTC.

The rearrangement joins TRBV13 to TRBJ2-7, with D possibly TRBD1 on 6 matching bases. Trimming cost V 0 bases and J 8 bases, with 11 bases left between them. The CDR3 runs to 13 residues. The germline V gene has CDR1 PRHDT and CDR2 FYEKMQ (reference sequence). CDR3 coding DNA: TGTGCCAGCAGCTTAGGGGACAGTGGACAGCAGTACTTC. Encoded protein: CASSLGDSGQQYF.

This clone was counted once. V usage is TRBV11-2 and J usage is TRBJ2-7; D possibly uses TRBD1 or TRBD2 (5 bases each). CDR1 is SGHAT, CDR2 FQNNGV, per germline. Between the trimmed V and J ends, which lost 3 bases and 5 bases, there was a span of 14 bases. This CDR3 is built from 14 residues. CDR3 sequence: CASSFTGAGDEQYF. In nucleotides, the CDR3 is TGTGCCAGCAGCTTTACCGGGGCCGGGGACGAGCAGTACTTC.

The chain uses TRBV20-1 and TRBJ2-7; TRBD2 agrees at 8 bases. The CDR3 extends over 11 amino acids. CDR1 and CDR2 from the germline V gene are DFQATT and SNEGSKA (reference sequence). V lost 5 bases and J lost 6; bases outside the gene matches: 3. This CDR3 is CSAGSGSEQYF. Here the CDR3 DNA reads TGCAGTGCTGGGAGCGGGAGCGAGCAGTACTTC.

This rearrangement joins TRBV10-3 to TRBJ2-1, with D unresolved. This CDR3 comprises 16 residues. Trimming removed 4 bases at V and 1 base at J, with 14 bases between. The germline V gene encodes CDR1 ENHRY and CDR2 SYGVKD. The chain's CDR3 is CAISGLELGSYNEQFF. The CDR3 DNA follows: TGTGCCATCAGTGGCCTGGAGCTAGGGTCCTACAATGAGCAGTTCTTC.

The chain uses TRBV7-9 and TRBJ1-4; no clear D gene. The length of the CDR3 is 13 residues. Germline CDR1 and CDR2: SEHNR and FQNEAQ (reference sequence). V was trimmed by 4 bases and J by 10 bases, leaving 13 bases between them. The CDR3 sequence is CASSYQAGGKLFF. The CDR3 coding sequence is TGTGCCAGCAGCTACCAGGCTGGCGGAAAACTGTTTTTT.

The V gene is TRBV6-6, the J gene TRBJ2-2, with TRBD1 matching 9 bases. Germline V gene sequence: CDR1 MNHNY, CDR2 SVGAGI (reference sequence). V lost 7 bases and J lost 4; bases outside the gene matches: 7. This CDR3 spans 15 amino acids. CDR3 sequence reads: CASNHMTGGTGELFF. The CDR3 DNA reads as TGTGCCAGCAACCACATGACAGGGGGCACCGGGGAGCTGTTTTTT.

The chain is built from TRBV18 and TRBJ2-5; 7 bases line up with TRBD1. CDR1 and CDR2 (germline): KGHSH, LQKENI. CDR3 length: 15 residues. V lost 2 bases and J lost 2; bases outside the gene matches: 5. The CDR3 DNA reads TGTGCCAGCTCACCAGGACAGGCAGATCAAGAGACCCAGTACTTC. This codes for CASSPGQADQETQYF.

This chain's CDR3 is CSGTYGNTIYF. DNA for the CDR3: TGCAGCGGTACGTACGGAAACACCATATATTTT. V gene TRBV29-1 combines with J gene TRBJ1-3; D remains ambiguous. This CDR3 spans 11 amino acids. V gave up 7 bases and J gave up 4 bases, with 8 bases separating them. The germline gives CDR1 SQVTM, CDR2 ANQGSEA.

The chain joins TRBV11-3 to TRBJ2-7, with 8 bases lining up with TRBD1. Germline CDR1 SGHNT, CDR2 YENEEA. The V segment lost 5 bases and the J segment 3 bases; nucleotides outside the gene matches: 9. This CDR3 is 15 amino acids long. CDR3: CASSQGQVRNYEQYF. The CDR3 region has the DNA TGTGCCAGCAGCCAGGGACAGGTGAGGAACTACGAGCAGTACTTC.

The chain has TRBV11-3 and TRBJ1-6; tentative D call: TRBD1 (6 bases). V lost 1 base and J 13 bases, leaving 17 bases between the germline ends. The germline V gene has CDR1 SGHNT and CDR2 YENEEA. There are 15 residues in the CDR3. The CDR3 coding sequence is TGTGCCAGCAGCTTAGGTGGGTCGGGGGCCCCCCCCCTCCACTTT. Amino acid sequence: CASSLGGSGAPPLHF. The entire variable domain, with the rest obtained from reference TRBV11-3 and TRBJ1-6, is as follows: EAGVVQSPRYKIIEKKQPVAFWCNPISGHNTLYWYLQNLGQGPELLIRYENEEAVDDSQLPKDRFSAERLKGVDSTLKIQPAELGDSAVYLCASSLGGSGAPPLHFGNGTRLTVT.

The J gene is TRBJ1-1, the V gene TRBV6-1; D gene ambiguous. CDR3 length: 14 residues. Per germline, CDR1 MNHNS and CDR2 SASEGT. Trimming took off 1 base at V and 5 bases at J, with 11 bases between the two ends. CDR3 nucleotides: TGTGCCAGCAGTGAAGGCGGAGGGTGGACTGAAGCTTTCTTT. It specifies CASSEGGGWTEAFF.

This clone occurred once. This chain connects TRBV6-1 to TRBJ2-1; 7 bases are shared with TRBD1. The V and J ends lost 4 bases and 6 bases, in that order; junction bases with no gene match: 9. The CDR3 has 15 amino acids. Germline loops: CDR1 MNHNS, CDR2 SASEGT. CDR3 amino acids: CASSGTGTATNEQFF. CDR3 DNA: TGTGCCAGCAGTGGCACCGGGACAGCCACCAATGAGCAGTTCTTC.

The V and J genes are TRBV25-1 and TRBJ1-4, with D possibly TRBD1 on 6 matching bases. Trimming took off 5 bases at V and 5 bases at J, with 12 bases between the two ends. Germline V gene data show CDR1 as MGHDK and CDR2 as SYGVNS. The CDR3 contains 14 residues. The CDR3 DNA follows: TGTGCCAGCAGTCCGTGGCAGGGGAATGAAAAACTGTTTTTT. Translated, it gives CASSPWQGNEKLFF. The variable domain in full, completed from reference TRBV25-1 and TRBJ1-4, reads EADIYQTPRYLVIGTGKKITLECSQTMGHDKMYWYQQDPGMELHLIHYSYGVNSTEKGDLSSESTVSRIRTEHFPLTLESARPSHTSQYLCASSPWQGNEKLFFGSGTQLSVL.

The V call is TRBV5-6, the J call TRBJ2-3; D is possibly TRBD1 (6 bases). CDR1 is SGHDT, CDR2 YYEEEE, per germline. There are 13 residues in the CDR3. Trimming pared 3 bases from V and 4 bases from J, leaving 9 bases between. In nucleotides, the CDR3 is TGTGCCAGCAGCTCGCGACAGGCAGATACGCAGTATTTT. The encoded protein is CASSSRQADTQYF.